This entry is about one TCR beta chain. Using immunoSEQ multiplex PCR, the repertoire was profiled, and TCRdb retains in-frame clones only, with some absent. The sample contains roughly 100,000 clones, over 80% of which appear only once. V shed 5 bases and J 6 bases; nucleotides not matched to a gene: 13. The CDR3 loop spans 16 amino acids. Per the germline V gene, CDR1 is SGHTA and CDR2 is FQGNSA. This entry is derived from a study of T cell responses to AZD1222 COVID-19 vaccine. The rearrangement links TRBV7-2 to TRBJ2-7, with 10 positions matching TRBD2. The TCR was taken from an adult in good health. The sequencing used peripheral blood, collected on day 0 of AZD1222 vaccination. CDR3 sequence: CASSRQGLAIQTEQYF. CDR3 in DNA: TGTGCCAGCAGCAGACAGGGACTAGCGATTCAAACCGAGCAGTACTTC.